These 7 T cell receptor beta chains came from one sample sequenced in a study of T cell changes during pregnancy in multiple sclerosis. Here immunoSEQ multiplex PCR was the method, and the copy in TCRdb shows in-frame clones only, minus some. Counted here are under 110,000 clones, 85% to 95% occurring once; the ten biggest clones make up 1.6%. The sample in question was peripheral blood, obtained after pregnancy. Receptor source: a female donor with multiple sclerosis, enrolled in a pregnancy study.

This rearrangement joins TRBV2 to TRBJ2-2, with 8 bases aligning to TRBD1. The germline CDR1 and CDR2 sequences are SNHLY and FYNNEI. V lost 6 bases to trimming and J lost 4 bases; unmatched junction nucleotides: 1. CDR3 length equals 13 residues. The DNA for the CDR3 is TGTGCCAGCAGGGGACAGGCCACCGGGGAGCTGTTTTTT. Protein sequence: CASRGQATGELFF.

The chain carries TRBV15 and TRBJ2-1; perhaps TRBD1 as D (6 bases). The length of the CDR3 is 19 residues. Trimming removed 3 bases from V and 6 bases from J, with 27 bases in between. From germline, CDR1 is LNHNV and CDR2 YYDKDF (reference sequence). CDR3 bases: TGTGCCACCAGCAGGCTAGGGGGTTCTACAGGGTGGCGGCCCAATGAGCAGTTCTTC. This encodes CATSRLGGSTGWRPNEQFF.

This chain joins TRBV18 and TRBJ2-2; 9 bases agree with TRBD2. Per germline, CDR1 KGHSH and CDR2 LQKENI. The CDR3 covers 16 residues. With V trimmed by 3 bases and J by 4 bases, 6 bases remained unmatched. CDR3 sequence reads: CASSPSGGSLTGELFF. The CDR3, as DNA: TGTGCCAGCTCACCGAGCGGGGGGTCGCTCACCGGGGAGCTGTTTTTT.

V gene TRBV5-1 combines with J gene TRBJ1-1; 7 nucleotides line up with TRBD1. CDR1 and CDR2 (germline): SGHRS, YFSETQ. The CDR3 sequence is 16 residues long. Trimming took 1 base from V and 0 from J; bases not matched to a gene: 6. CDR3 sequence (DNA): TGCGCCAGCAGCTTGTATCCAGGGGGAGTGAACACTGAAGCTTTCTTT. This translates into CASSLYPGGVNTEAFF.

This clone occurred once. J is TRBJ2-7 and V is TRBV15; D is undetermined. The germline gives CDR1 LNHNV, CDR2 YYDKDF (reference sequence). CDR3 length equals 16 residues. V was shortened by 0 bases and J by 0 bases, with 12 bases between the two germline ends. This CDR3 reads CATSRDSLISSYEQYF. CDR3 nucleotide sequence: TGTGCCACCAGCAGAGATTCTCTGATTAGCTCCTACGAGCAGTACTTC.

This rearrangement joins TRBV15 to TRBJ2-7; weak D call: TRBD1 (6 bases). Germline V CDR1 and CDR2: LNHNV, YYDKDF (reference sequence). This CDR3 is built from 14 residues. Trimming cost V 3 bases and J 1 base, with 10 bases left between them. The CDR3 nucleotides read TGTGCCACCAGCAGCACGGACAGTTCCTACGAGCAGTACTTC. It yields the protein CATSSTDSSYEQYF.

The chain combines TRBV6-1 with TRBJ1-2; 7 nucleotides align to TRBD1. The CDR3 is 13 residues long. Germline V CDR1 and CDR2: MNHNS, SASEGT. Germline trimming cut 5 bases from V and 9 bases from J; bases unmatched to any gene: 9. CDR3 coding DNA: TGTGCCAGCAGTCCCTACGGACAGGTTCGCTACACCTTC. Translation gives CASSPYGQVRYTF.